This record concerns one T cell receptor beta chain sequence. The length of the CDR3 is 13 residues. Germline assignment: CDR1 SGHTA and CDR2 FQGTGA. Trimming removed 3 bases from V and 3 bases from J, with 8 bases in between. The sample is drawn from a study of shared clonotypes between healthy human individuals. Assay used: immunoSEQ multiplex PCR; TCRdb lists only in-frame clones, some missing. This table has over 850,000 clones, around 82% appearing once. This receptor was obtained from a man aged 18 to 35 in good health. Some clones in this sample may be carry-over from other donors' samples. The material sequenced was memory CD4+ T cells from PBMCs. This sample's subset: CD45RA-negative fraction. The rearrangement joins TRBV7-3 to TRBJ1-1, with D uncertain. CDR3 sequence (DNA): TGTGCCAGCAGCTTCCAGATGGACACTGAAGCTTTCTTT. This translates into CASSFQMDTEAFF.